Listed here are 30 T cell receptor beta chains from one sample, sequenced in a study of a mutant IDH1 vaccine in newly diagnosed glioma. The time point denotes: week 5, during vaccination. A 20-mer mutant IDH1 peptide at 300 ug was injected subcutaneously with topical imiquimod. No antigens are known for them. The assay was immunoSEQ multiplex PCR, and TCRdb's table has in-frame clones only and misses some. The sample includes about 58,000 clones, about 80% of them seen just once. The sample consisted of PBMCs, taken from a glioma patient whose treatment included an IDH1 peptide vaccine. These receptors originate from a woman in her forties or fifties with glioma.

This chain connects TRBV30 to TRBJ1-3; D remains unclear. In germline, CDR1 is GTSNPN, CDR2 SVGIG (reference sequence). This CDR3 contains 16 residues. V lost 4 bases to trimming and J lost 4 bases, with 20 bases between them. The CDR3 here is CAWNPAGRTSGNTIYF. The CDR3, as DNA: TGTGCCTGGAATCCTGCCGGGAGGACCTCAGGAAACACCATATATTTT.

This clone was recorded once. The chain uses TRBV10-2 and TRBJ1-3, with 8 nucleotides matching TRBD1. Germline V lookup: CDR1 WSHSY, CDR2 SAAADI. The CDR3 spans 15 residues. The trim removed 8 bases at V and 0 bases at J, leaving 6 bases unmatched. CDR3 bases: TGCGCCAGCGGCCGACAGGGGATCTCTGGAAACACCATATATTTT. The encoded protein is CASGRQGISGNTIYF.

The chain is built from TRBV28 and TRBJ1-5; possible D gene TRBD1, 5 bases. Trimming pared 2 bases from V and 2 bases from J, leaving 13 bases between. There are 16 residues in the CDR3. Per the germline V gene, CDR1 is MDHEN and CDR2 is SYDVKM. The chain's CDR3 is CASSLAAGLGNQPQHF. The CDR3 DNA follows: TGTGCCAGCAGTTTAGCGGCAGGGCTAGGCAATCAGCCCCAGCATTTT.

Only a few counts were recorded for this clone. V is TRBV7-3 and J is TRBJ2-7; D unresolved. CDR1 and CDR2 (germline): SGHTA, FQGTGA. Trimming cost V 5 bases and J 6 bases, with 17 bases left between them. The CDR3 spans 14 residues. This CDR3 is CASSRTGTNGEQYF. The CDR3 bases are TGTGCCAGCAGCCGGACCGGAACAAATGGCGAGCAGTACTTC.

The CDR3 sequence is CATSRDLRTGDTQYF. The CDR3 DNA follows: TGTGCCACCAGCAGAGATCTTAGGACAGGCGATACGCAGTATTTT. The rearrangement links TRBV15 to TRBJ2-3, with TRBD1 identical over 7 bases. V was clipped by 0 bases and J by 6 bases; unmatched bases: 6. The CDR3 has 15 amino acids. Germline assignment: CDR1 LNHNV and CDR2 YYDKDF (reference sequence).

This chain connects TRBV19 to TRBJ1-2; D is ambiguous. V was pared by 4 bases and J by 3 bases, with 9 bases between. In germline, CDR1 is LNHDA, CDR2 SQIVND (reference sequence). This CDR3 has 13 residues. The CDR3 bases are TGTGCCAGTAGTAGCCTCCAGGACTATGGCTACACCTTC. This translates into CASSSLQDYGYTF.

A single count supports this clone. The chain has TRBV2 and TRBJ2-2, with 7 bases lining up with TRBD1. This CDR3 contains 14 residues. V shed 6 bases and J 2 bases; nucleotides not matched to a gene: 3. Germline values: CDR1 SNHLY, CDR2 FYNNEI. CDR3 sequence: CASRGQSNTGELFF. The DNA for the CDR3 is TGTGCCAGCAGGGGACAGTCAAACACCGGGGAGCTGTTTTTT.

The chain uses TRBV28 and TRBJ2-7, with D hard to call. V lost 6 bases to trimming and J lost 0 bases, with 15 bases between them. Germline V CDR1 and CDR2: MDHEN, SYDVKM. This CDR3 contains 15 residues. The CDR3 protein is CASRYLTTGSYEQYF. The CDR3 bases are TGTGCCAGCAGGTACCTAACTACCGGCTCCTACGAGCAGTACTTC.

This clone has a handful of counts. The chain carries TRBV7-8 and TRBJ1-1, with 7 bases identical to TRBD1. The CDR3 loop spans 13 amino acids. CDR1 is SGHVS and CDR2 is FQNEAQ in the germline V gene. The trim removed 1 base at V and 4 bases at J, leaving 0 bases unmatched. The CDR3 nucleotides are TGTGCCAGCAGCTTAGGACAGGGCACTGAAGCTTTCTTT. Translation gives CASSLGQGTEAFF.

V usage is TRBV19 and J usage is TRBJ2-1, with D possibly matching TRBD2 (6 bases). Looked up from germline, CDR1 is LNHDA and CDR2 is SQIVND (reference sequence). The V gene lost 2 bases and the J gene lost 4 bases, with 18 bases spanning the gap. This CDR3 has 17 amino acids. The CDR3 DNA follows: TGTGCCAGTAGTATAAAGGTAGTAGCGGTACTTTACAATGAGCAGTTCTTC. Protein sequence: CASSIKVVAVLYNEQFF.

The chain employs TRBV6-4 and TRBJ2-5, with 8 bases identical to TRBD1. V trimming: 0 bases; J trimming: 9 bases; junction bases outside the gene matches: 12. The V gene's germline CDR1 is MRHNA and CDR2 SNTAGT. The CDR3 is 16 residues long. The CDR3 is CASSDSGQGLLISQYF. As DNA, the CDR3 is TGTGCCAGCAGTGACTCCGGACAGGGTTTGTTGATTTCCCAGTACTTC.

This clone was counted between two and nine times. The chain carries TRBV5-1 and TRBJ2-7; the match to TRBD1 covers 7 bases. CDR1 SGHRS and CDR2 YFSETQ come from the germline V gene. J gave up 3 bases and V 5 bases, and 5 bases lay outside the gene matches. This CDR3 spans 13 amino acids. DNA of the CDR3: TGCGCCAGCAGTCCCCCAGGGGGCTACGAGCAGTACTTC. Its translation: CASSPPGGYEQYF.

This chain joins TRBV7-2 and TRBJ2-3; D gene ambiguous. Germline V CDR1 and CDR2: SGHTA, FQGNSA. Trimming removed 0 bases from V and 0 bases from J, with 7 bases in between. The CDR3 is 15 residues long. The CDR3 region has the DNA TGTGCCAGCAGCTTAGCCCCAGGTAGCACAGATACGCAGTATTTT. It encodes CASSLAPGSTDTQYF.

The CDR3 spells CASSYSTVVNSPLHF. In nucleotides, the CDR3 is TGTGCCAGCAGTTACTCGACGGTTGTAAATTCACCCCTCCACTTT. This chain uses TRBV6-5 with TRBJ1-6; the D is unclear. V was trimmed by 0 bases and J by 7 bases, leaving 10 bases between them. The CDR3 length is 15 residues. Germline V gives CDR1 MNHEY, CDR2 SVGAGI.

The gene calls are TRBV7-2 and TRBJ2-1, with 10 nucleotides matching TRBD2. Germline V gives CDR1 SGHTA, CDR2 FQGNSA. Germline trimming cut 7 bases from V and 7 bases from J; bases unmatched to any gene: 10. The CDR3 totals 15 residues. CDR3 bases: TGTGCCAGCATAACCAGAGCGGGGGGGATAAATGAGCAGTTCTTC. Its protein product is CASITRAGGINEQFF.

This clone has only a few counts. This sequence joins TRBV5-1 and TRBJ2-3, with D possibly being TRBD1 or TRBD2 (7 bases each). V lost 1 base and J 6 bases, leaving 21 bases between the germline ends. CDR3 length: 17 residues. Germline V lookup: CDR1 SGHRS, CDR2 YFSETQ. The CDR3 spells CASSLSGGGGSQDTQYF. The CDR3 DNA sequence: TGCGCCAGCAGCTTGTCAGGGGGAGGGGGCTCCCAGGATACGCAGTATTTT.

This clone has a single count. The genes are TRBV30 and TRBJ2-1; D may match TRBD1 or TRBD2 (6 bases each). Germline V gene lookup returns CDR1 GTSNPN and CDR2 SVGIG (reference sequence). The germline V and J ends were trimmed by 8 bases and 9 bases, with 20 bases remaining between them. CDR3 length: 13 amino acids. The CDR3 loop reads CARLSDKGGEQFF. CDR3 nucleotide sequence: TGTGCCCGACTCTCAGACAAGGGGGGTGAGCAGTTCTTC.

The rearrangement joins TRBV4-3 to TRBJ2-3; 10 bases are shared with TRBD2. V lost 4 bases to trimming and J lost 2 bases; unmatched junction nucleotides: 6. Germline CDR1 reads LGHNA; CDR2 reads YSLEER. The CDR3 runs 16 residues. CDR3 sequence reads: CASSLERGGTTDTQYF. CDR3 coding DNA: TGCGCCAGCAGCCTAGAGCGGGGGGGAACCACAGATACGCAGTATTTT.

The CDR3 here is CASSLANRGGGYTF. CDR3 coding DNA: TGCGCCAGCAGCTTGGCCAACAGGGGTGGTGGCTACACCTTC. This chain joins TRBV5-1 and TRBJ1-2; TRBD1 matches 7 bases. In germline, CDR1 is SGHRS, CDR2 YFSETQ. The CDR3 is made up of 14 amino acids. The trim removed 0 bases at V and 7 bases at J, leaving 6 bases unmatched. Using reference TRBV5-1 and TRBJ1-2 for the parts outside the CDR3, the full variable domain is KAGVTQTPRYLIKTRGQQVTLSCSPISGHRSVSWYQQTPGQGLQFLFEYFSETQRNKGNFPGRFSGRQFSNSRSEMNVSTLELGDSALYLCASSLANRGGGYTFGSGTRLTVV.

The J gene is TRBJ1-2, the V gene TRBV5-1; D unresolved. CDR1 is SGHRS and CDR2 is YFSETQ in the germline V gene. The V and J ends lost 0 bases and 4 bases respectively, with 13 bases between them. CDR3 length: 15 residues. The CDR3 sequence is CASSLGTTILYGYTF. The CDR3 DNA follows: TGCGCCAGCAGCTTGGGGACCACCATTCTCTATGGCTACACCTTC.

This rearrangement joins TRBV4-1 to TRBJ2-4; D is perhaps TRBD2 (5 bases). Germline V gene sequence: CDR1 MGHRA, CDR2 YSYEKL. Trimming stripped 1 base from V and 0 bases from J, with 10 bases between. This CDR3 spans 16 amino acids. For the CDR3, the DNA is TGCGCCAGCAGCCAAGTAATGGGAGTAGCCAAAAACATTCAGTACTTC. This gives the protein CASSQVMGVAKNIQYF.

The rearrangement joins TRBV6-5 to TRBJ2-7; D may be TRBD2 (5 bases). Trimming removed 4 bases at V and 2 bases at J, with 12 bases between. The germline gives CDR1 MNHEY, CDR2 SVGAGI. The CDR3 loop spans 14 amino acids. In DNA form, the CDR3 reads TGTGCCAGCAGTTCGGTGGCAGCGGCCTACGAGCAGTACTTC. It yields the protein CASSSVAAAYEQYF.

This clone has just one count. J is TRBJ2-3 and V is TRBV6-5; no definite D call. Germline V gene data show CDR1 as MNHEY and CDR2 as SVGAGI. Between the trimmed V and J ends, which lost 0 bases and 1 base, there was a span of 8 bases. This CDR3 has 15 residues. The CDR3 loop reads CASSYSGSGTDTQYF. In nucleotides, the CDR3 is TGTGCCAGCAGTTACTCGGGGTCTGGCACAGATACGCAGTATTTT.

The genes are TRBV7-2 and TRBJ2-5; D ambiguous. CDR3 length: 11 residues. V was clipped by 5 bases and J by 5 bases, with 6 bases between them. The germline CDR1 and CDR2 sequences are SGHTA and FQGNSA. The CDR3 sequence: CASSLYETQYF. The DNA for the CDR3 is TGTGCCAGCAGCCTGTATGAGACCCAGTACTTC.

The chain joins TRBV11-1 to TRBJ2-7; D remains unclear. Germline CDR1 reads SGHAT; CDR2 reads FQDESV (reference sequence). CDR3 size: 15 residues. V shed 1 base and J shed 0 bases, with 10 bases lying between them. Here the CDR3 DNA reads TGTGCCAGCAGCTTAGGGGCGGTGGTCTCCTACGAGCAGTACTTC. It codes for CASSLGAVVSYEQYF.

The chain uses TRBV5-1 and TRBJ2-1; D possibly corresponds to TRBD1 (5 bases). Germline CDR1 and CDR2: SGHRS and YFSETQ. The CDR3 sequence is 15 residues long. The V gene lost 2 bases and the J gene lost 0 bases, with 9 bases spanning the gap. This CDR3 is CASSFQGSSYNEQFF. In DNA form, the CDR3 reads TGCGCCAGCAGCTTTCAGGGAAGCTCCTACAATGAGCAGTTCTTC.

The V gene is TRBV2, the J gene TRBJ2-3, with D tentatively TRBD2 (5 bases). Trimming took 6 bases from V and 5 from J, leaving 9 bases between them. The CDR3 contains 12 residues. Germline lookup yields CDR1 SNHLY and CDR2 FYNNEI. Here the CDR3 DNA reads TGTGCCAGCAGCGAACTAGAAGATACGCAGTATTTT. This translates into CASSELEDTQYF.

CDR3: CASSWPGITGNEQFF. The CDR3 coding sequence is TGTGCCAGCAGCTGGCCCGGGATCACGGGGAATGAGCAGTTCTTC. This chain joins TRBV5-4 and TRBJ2-1, with D perhaps matching TRBD2 (5 bases). Germline V CDR1 and CDR2: SGHNT, YYREEE (reference sequence). This CDR3 is built from 15 residues. Trimming stripped 3 bases from V and 7 bases from J, with 17 bases between.

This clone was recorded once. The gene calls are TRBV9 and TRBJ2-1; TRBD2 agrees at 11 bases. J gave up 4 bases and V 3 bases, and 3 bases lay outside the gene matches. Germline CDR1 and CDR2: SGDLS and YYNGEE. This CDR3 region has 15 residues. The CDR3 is CASSESSGGYNEQFF. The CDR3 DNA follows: TGTGCCAGCAGCGAATCTAGCGGGGGGTACAATGAGCAGTTCTTC.

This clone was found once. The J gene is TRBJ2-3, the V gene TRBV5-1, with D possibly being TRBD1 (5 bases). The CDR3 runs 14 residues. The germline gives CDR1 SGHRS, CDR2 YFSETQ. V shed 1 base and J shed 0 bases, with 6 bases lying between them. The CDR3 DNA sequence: TGCGCCAGCAGCTTGCAGGGAAGCACAGATACGCAGTATTTT. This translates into CASSLQGSTDTQYF.